Below, one TCR beta chain is given with its context. The sample originates from a study of T cells after yellow fever vaccination. TCRdb itself ran the 5' RACE reads through MiXCR, one entry per CDR3 protein. This sample yields under 550,000 distinct CDR3 sequences, of which 21% are seen a single time; about a sixth belongs to the top ten. Per germline, CDR1 SGHTA and CDR2 FQGNSA. V lost 5 bases to trimming and J lost 8 bases, with 10 bases between them. This CDR3 spans 12 amino acids. Sample: PBMCs, taken 21 days after the first yellow fever vaccination. The chain has TRBV7-2 and TRBJ2-4, with unresolved D. The sequence derives from a young man who received the YFV17D yellow fever vaccine. The CDR3 reads CASSGRADIQYF. The CDR3 region has the DNA TGTGCCAGCAGCGGACGGGCGGACATTCAGTACTTC. Complete variable domain (other parts from reference TRBV7-2 and TRBJ2-4): GAGVSQSPSNKVTEKGKDVELRCDPISGHTALYWYRQSLGQGLEFLIYFQGNSAPDKSGLPSDRFSAERTGGSVSTLTIQRTQQEDSAVYLCASSGRADIQYFGAGTRLSVL.